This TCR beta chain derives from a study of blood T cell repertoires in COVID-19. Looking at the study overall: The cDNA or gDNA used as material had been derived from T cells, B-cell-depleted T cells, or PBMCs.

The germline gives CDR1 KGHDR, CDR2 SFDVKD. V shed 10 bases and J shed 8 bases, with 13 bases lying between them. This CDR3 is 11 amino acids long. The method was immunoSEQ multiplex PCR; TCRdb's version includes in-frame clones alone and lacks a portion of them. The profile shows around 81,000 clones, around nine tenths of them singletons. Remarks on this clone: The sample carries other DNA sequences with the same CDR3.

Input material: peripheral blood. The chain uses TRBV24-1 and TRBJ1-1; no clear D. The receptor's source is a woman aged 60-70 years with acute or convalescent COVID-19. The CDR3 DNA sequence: TGTGCCACGAGTTCCGGGAGGGAAGCTTTCTTT. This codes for CATSSGREAFF.